Reported below is one T cell receptor beta chain. Its antigen remains unknown. Peripheral blood and lesional scalp punch biopsies came from alopecia areata patients. Sequencing templates came from extracted RNA that was reverse transcribed into cDNA. Some clones are missing from TCRdb's copy, which holds only in-frame ones; the method was immunoSEQ multiplex PCR. The data hold more than 75,000 clones, with roughly 41% observed a single time. These data come from a study of CD8+ T cells in alopecia areata. Study results and caveats: Lesional scalp exceeded normal scalp in clonality, especially in alopecia totalis/universalis.

V gave up 8 bases and J gave up 6 bases; unmatched junction bases: 15. This CDR3 region has 14 residues. Germline CDR1 SQVTM, CDR2 ANQGSEA. Source material: CD4+ T cells sorted from blood. This sequence joins TRBV29-1 and TRBJ1-1, with TRBD1 identical over 7 bases. This receptor was identified in a human donor with alopecia areata. The CDR3 sequence: CSIRQTGSVAEAFF. The DNA of the CDR3 is TGCAGCATACGCCAGACAGGGAGTGTCGCTGAAGCTTTCTTT.